This is a list of T cell receptor beta chains from one sample in a study of blood T cell repertoires in COVID-19. Sequencing used immunoSEQ multiplex PCR; TCRdb keeps in-frame clones, though not all of them. The sample contains about 380,000 clones, 88% of which appear only once. The sequenced sample consisted of PBMCs or T cells enriched from blood (not recorded which). Receptor source: a woman under 30 who had recovered from COVID-19. Each CDR3 is given with its conserved first and last residue. The D gene is left open where the match is weak. Size values are once, few and many counts, or a class for expanded clones, and some rows have none.

j_call: TRBJ2-1
clone_size: .
d_call: TRBD1
v_call: TRBV9
cdr3_aa: CASSAQGAQRNEQFF
cdr3_nt: TGTGCCAGCAGCGCCCAGGGGGCGCAGCGCAATGAGCAGTTCTTC

j_call: TRBJ1-5
clone_size: .
d_call: TRBD1
v_call: TRBV4-1
cdr3_aa: CASSQDPGQGGQPQHF
cdr3_nt: TGCGCCAGCAGCCAAGATCCAGGACAGGGCGGGCAGCCCCAGCATTTT

j_call: TRBJ2-7
clone_size: .
d_call: .
v_call: TRBV27
cdr3_aa: CASSLSRGEQYF
cdr3_nt: TGTGCCAGCAGCCTATCTAGGGGCGAGCAGTACTTC

j_call: TRBJ2-7
clone_size: .
d_call: TRBD2
v_call: TRBV6-5
cdr3_aa: CASSRTSGGYEQYF
cdr3_nt: TGTGCCAGCAGTCGGACTAGCGGGGGGTACGAGCAGTACTTC

j_call: TRBJ2-3
clone_size: .
d_call: TRBD2
v_call: TRBV6-5
cdr3_aa: CASSHTSGGTDTQYF
cdr3_nt: TGTGCCAGCAGCCATACTAGCGGGGGCACAGATACGCAGTATTTT

j_call: TRBJ1-4
clone_size: .
d_call: .
v_call: TRBV7-2
cdr3_aa: CASNNKNEKLFF
cdr3_nt: TGTGCCAGCAACAACAAAAATGAAAAACTGTTTTTT

j_call: TRBJ2-2
clone_size: .
d_call: .
v_call: TRBV3-1/TRBV3-2
cdr3_aa: CASSPQPEPTGELFF
cdr3_nt: TGTGCCAGCAGCCCCCAACCGGAGCCCACCGGGGAGCTGTTTTTT

j_call: TRBJ1-1
clone_size: .
d_call: .
v_call: TRBV19
cdr3_aa: CASRITGTRNTEAFF
cdr3_nt: TGTGCCAGTAGAATTACCGGGACACGCAACACTGAAGCTTTCTTT

j_call: TRBJ1-6
clone_size: .
d_call: .
v_call: TRBV6-6
cdr3_aa: CASSLDSPLHF
cdr3_nt: TGTGCCAGCAGCCTCGATTCACCCCTCCACTTT

j_call: TRBJ2-7
clone_size: once
d_call: TRBD1
v_call: TRBV2
cdr3_aa: CASSAYRGNEQYF
cdr3_nt: TGTGCCAGCAGTGCGTACAGGGGTAACGAGCAGTACTTC

j_call: TRBJ1-5
clone_size: .
d_call: .
v_call: TRBV19
cdr3_aa: CASTQRPPGSVSNQPQHF
cdr3_nt: TGTGCCAGTACCCAAAGACCCCCAGGGTCCGTCAGCAATCAGCCCCAGCATTTT

j_call: TRBJ1-2
clone_size: .
d_call: .
v_call: TRBV27
cdr3_aa: CASSGAGAGNYGYTF
cdr3_nt: TGTGCCAGCAGTGGGGCAGGGGCAGGTAACTATGGCTACACCTTC

j_call: TRBJ1-3
clone_size: .
d_call: .
v_call: TRBV7-9
cdr3_aa: CASSLTGSGNTIYF
cdr3_nt: TGTGCCAGCAGCTTAACGGGGTCTGGAAACACCATATATTTT

j_call: TRBJ2-3
clone_size: .
d_call: .
v_call: TRBV2
cdr3_aa: CASSHRQSTDTQYF
cdr3_nt: TGTGCCAGCAGTCATCGACAGAGCACAGATACGCAGTATTTT

j_call: TRBJ1-1
clone_size: .
d_call: TRBD1
v_call: TRBV30
cdr3_aa: CAWSQQGGTEAFF
cdr3_nt: TGTGCCTGGAGTCAACAGGGGGGCACTGAAGCTTTCTTT

j_call: TRBJ2-1
clone_size: .
d_call: .
v_call: TRBV5-6
cdr3_aa: CASSLGSGNNEQFF
cdr3_nt: TGTGCCAGCAGCTTGGGATCGGGAAACAATGAGCAGTTCTTC

j_call: TRBJ1-1
clone_size: .
d_call: TRBD1
v_call: TRBV4-2
cdr3_aa: CASSTLGGPGTEFEAFF
cdr3_nt: TGTGCCAGCAGCACTCTAGGAGGTCCCGGGACAGAGTTTGAAGCTTTCTTT

j_call: TRBJ1-4
clone_size: .
d_call: TRBD1
v_call: TRBV5-1
cdr3_aa: CASSYGQGANEKLFF
cdr3_nt: TGCGCCAGCAGCTACGGACAGGGGGCTAATGAAAAACTGTTTTTT

j_call: TRBJ2-3
clone_size: .
d_call: .
v_call: TRBV18
cdr3_aa: CASSPAPDGGNTQYF
cdr3_nt: TGTGCCAGCTCACCCGCGCCGGACGGGGGAAATACGCAGTATTTT

j_call: TRBJ1-5
clone_size: .
d_call: TRBD1
v_call: TRBV28
cdr3_aa: CASSSGQGNQPQHF
cdr3_nt: TGTGCCAGCAGTTCAGGACAGGGTAATCAGCCCCAGCATTTT

j_call: TRBJ2-1
clone_size: .
d_call: TRBD1
v_call: TRBV3-1/TRBV3-2
cdr3_aa: CASSLSPPDRGVYNEQFF
cdr3_nt: TGTGCCAGCAGCTTAAGCCCCCCCGACAGGGGTGTCTACAATGAGCAGTTCTTC

j_call: TRBJ1-2
clone_size: .
d_call: TRBD1
v_call: TRBV2
cdr3_aa: CASSQDRTGGNYGYTF
cdr3_nt: TGTGCCAGCAGCCAAGATAGGACAGGGGGCAACTATGGCTACACCTTC

j_call: TRBJ1-2
clone_size: .
d_call: TRBD1
v_call: TRBV19
cdr3_aa: CASSPGQDYGYTF
cdr3_nt: TGTGCCAGTAGTCCGGGACAGGACTATGGCTACACCTTC

j_call: TRBJ1-1
clone_size: .
d_call: TRBD1
v_call: TRBV6-5
cdr3_aa: CASSYGGQPVPEAFF
cdr3_nt: TGTGCCAGCAGTTACGGGGGACAGCCCGTCCCTGAAGCTTTCTTT

j_call: TRBJ1-1
clone_size: once
d_call: .
v_call: TRBV6-2/TRBV6-3
cdr3_aa: CASSSHGGLRAFF
cdr3_nt: TGTGCCAGCAGTTCTCACGGGGGGCTGAGAGCTTTCTTT

j_call: TRBJ2-5
clone_size: .
d_call: TRBD1
v_call: TRBV19
cdr3_aa: CASSPGQGEETQYF
cdr3_nt: TGTGCCAGTAGTCCGGGACAGGGGGAAGAGACCCAGTACTTC

j_call: TRBJ2-1
clone_size: .
d_call: .
v_call: TRBV6-1
cdr3_aa: CASSARVLRQSHYNEQFF
cdr3_nt: TGTGCCAGCAGTGCCCGTGTACTACGACAGAGCCACTACAATGAGCAGTTCTTC

j_call: TRBJ1-2
clone_size: .
d_call: .
v_call: TRBV12-5
cdr3_aa: CASGFGDAGNYGYTF
cdr3_nt: TGTGCTAGTGGTTTCGGGGACGCGGGGAACTATGGCTACACCTTC

j_call: TRBJ2-1
clone_size: .
d_call: TRBD2
v_call: TRBV4-2
cdr3_aa: CASSQELPAGGPGNNEQFF
cdr3_nt: TGTGCCAGCAGCCAAGAGCTCCCAGCGGGGGGGCCAGGTAACAATGAGCAGTTCTTC

j_call: TRBJ1-1
clone_size: .
d_call: TRBD1
v_call: TRBV19
cdr3_aa: CASSRQGSTEAFF
cdr3_nt: TGTGCCAGTAGTAGACAGGGGAGCACTGAAGCTTTCTTT

j_call: TRBJ1-6
clone_size: .
d_call: .
v_call: TRBV5-1
cdr3_aa: CASSWSPGGTVYNSPLHF
cdr3_nt: TGCGCCAGCAGCTGGAGCCCCGGGGGAACCGTTTATAATTCACCCCTCCACTTT

j_call: TRBJ2-3
clone_size: .
d_call: .
v_call: TRBV30
cdr3_aa: CACMPETSTDTQYF
cdr3_nt: TGTGCCTGTATGCCAGAGACTAGCACAGATACGCAGTATTTT

j_call: TRBJ1-4
clone_size: .
d_call: TRBD1
v_call: TRBV4-3
cdr3_aa: CASSFGTGTDNEKLFF
cdr3_nt: TGCGCCAGCAGCTTCGGAACCGGGACAGATAATGAAAAACTGTTTTTT

j_call: TRBJ1-5
clone_size: .
d_call: .
v_call: TRBV4-3
cdr3_aa: CASSQEGGNQPQHF
cdr3_nt: TGCGCCAGCAGCCAAGAGGGGGGGAATCAGCCCCAGCATTTT

j_call: TRBJ1-2
clone_size: once
d_call: TRBD1
v_call: TRBV29-1
cdr3_aa: CSVDITGGAYGYTF
cdr3_nt: TGCAGCGTTGATATCACAGGGGGCGCCTATGGCTACACCTTC

j_call: TRBJ1-5
clone_size: once
d_call: TRBD1
v_call: TRBV7-9
cdr3_aa: CASSSGTGLQYSNQPQHF
cdr3_nt: TGTGCCAGCAGCTCAGGGACAGGACTACAGTATAGCAATCAGCCCCAGCATTTT

j_call: TRBJ2-1
clone_size: .
d_call: TRBD2
v_call: TRBV19
cdr3_aa: CASTPAGYSYNEQFF
cdr3_nt: TGTGCCAGTACCCCAGCGGGGTACTCCTACAATGAGCAGTTCTTC

j_call: TRBJ1-1
clone_size: .
d_call: .
v_call: TRBV5-1
cdr3_aa: CASSPGIQNTEAFF
cdr3_nt: TGCGCCAGCAGCCCGGGGATACAGAACACTGAAGCTTTCTTT

j_call: TRBJ1-4
clone_size: .
d_call: TRBD1
v_call: TRBV5-1
cdr3_aa: CASSLASGDRGAEKLFF
cdr3_nt: TGCGCCAGCAGCTTGGCCTCTGGGGACAGGGGCGCCGAAAAACTGTTTTTT

j_call: TRBJ2-7
clone_size: .
d_call: .
v_call: TRBV6-5
cdr3_aa: CASSHAAQRANEQYF
cdr3_nt: TGTGCCAGCAGTCACGCGGCGCAGCGGGCTAACGAGCAGTACTTC

j_call: TRBJ2-7
clone_size: .
d_call: .
v_call: TRBV10-1
cdr3_aa: CASSPSSGNSYEQYF
cdr3_nt: TGCGCCAGCAGTCCATCGTCAGGGAATTCCTACGAGCAGTACTTC

j_call: TRBJ1-2
clone_size: few
d_call: .
v_call: TRBV7-2
cdr3_aa: CASDNLNGGLDYGYTF
cdr3_nt: TGTGCCAGCGACAACTTAAACGGCGGGCTTGACTATGGCTACACCTTC

j_call: TRBJ2-1
clone_size: .
d_call: TRBD1
v_call: TRBV6-5
cdr3_aa: CASNRGDINEQFF
cdr3_nt: TGTGCCAGCAACAGGGGGGACATCAATGAGCAGTTCTTC

j_call: TRBJ2-7
clone_size: .
d_call: TRBD1
v_call: TRBV9
cdr3_aa: CASSPQGQGHEQYF
cdr3_nt: TGTGCCAGCAGCCCGCAGGGACAGGGCCACGAGCAGTACTTC

j_call: TRBJ1-1
clone_size: .
d_call: .
v_call: TRBV19
cdr3_aa: CASSIGAVGAFF
cdr3_nt: TGTGCCAGTAGTATTGGGGCGGTTGGGGCTTTCTTT

j_call: TRBJ2-4
clone_size: .
d_call: TRBD1
v_call: TRBV7-2
cdr3_aa: CASSLVAGGTAKNIQYF
cdr3_nt: TGTGCCAGCAGCTTAGTCGCAGGGGGAACAGCCAAAAACATTCAGTACTTC

j_call: TRBJ1-6
clone_size: .
d_call: .
v_call: TRBV5-8
cdr3_aa: CASSSLPKRGGRAPLHF
cdr3_nt: TGTGCCAGCAGCTCACTTCCGAAGCGGGGGGGTAGGGCACCCCTCCACTTT

j_call: TRBJ1-1
clone_size: .
d_call: .
v_call: TRBV11-3
cdr3_aa: CASSFDRNTEAFF
cdr3_nt: TGTGCCAGCAGCTTCGACAGGAACACTGAAGCTTTCTTT

j_call: TRBJ1-4
clone_size: .
d_call: .
v_call: TRBV4-1
cdr3_aa: CASSQDERPGVNEKLFF
cdr3_nt: TGCGCCAGCAGCCAAGATGAAAGACCGGGAGTGAATGAAAAACTGTTTTTT

j_call: TRBJ1-4
clone_size: .
d_call: .
v_call: TRBV4-3
cdr3_aa: CASSQNTNGEGNEKLFF
cdr3_nt: TGCGCCAGCAGCCAAAACACGAACGGAGAGGGTAATGAAAAACTGTTTTTT

j_call: TRBJ1-5
clone_size: .
d_call: .
v_call: TRBV27
cdr3_aa: CAGGRHQPQHF
cdr3_nt: TGTGCCGGAGGGCGCCATCAGCCCCAGCATTTT

j_call: TRBJ1-2
clone_size: .
d_call: .
v_call: TRBV30
cdr3_aa: CAWTFGSGYTF
cdr3_nt: TGTGCCTGGACCTTTGGGAGTGGCTACACCTTC

j_call: TRBJ2-3
clone_size: .
d_call: TRBD2
v_call: TRBV4-1
cdr3_aa: CASSQVRLAGGPRDTQYF
cdr3_nt: TGCGCCAGCAGCCAAGTACGCCTAGCGGGGGGGCCAAGAGATACGCAGTATTTT

j_call: TRBJ2-3
clone_size: .
d_call: TRBD2
v_call: TRBV30
cdr3_aa: CAWGPGGADTQYF
cdr3_nt: TGTGCCTGGGGGCCCGGGGGGGCAGATACGCAGTATTTT

j_call: TRBJ1-1
clone_size: .
d_call: TRBD1
v_call: TRBV6-5
cdr3_aa: CASNPGQGWTEAFF
cdr3_nt: TGTGCCAGCAACCCGGGACAGGGATGGACTGAAGCTTTCTTT